One and the same sample provided the 6 T cell receptor beta chains below, sequenced in a study of OX40 agonist ivuxolimab in advanced cancers. Assay used: immunoSEQ multiplex PCR; TCRdb lists only in-frame clones, some missing. The profile shows 60,000 to 75,000 clones, 80% to 95% of them singletons. The sample in question was CD4+ or CD8+ T cells sorted from blood, obtained in a trial of the OX40 agonist ivuxolimab. The source is an adult with an advanced solid tumor such as melanoma, head and neck, liver or kidney cancer.

This chain uses TRBV11-2 with TRBJ1-2; no clear D. The CDR3 loop spans 14 amino acids. Trimming left V 2 bases short and J 7 bases short, with 14 bases between. The germline V gene has CDR1 SGHAT and CDR2 FQNNGV. CDR3 loop: CASSLNVGVSGYTF. For the CDR3, the DNA is TGTGCCAGCAGCTTAAATGTCGGGGTTTCTGGCTACACCTTC.

This clone was detected a few times. V usage is TRBV6-1 and J usage is TRBJ1-5; D is unclear. This CDR3 comprises 13 residues. CDR1 is MNHNS, CDR2 SASEGT, per germline. V lost 2 bases and J lost 1, with 3 bases in between. The DNA of the CDR3 is TGTGCCAGCAGTGAAATGAGCAATCAGCCCCAGCATTTT. This gives the protein CASSEMSNQPQHF.

In nucleotides, the CDR3 is TGCGCCAGCAGCCAGAATATGGGAGCCACAGATACGCAGTATTTT. Amino acids: CASSQNMGATDTQYF. This chain links TRBV4-1 with TRBJ2-3; the D gene is possibly TRBD2 (5 bases). The germline V gene encodes CDR1 MGHRA and CDR2 YSYEKL. The CDR3 is made up of 15 amino acids. V lost 3 bases and J lost 2, with 12 bases in between.

The chain joins TRBV12-5 to TRBJ1-1; 7 positions match TRBD1. Germline CDR1 is LGHNT and CDR2 is FRNRAP. V was pared by 4 bases and J by 7 bases, with 12 bases of the junction left unmatched. The length of the CDR3 is 15 residues. CDR3 amino acids: CASGSSNHPGGEAFF. CDR3 coding DNA: TGTGCTAGTGGTTCAAGTAACCACCCAGGGGGTGAAGCTTTCTTT.

V gene TRBV19 combines with J gene TRBJ2-7; 11 positions agree with TRBD2. The CDR3 is 17 amino acids. Germline V gives CDR1 LNHDA, CDR2 SQIVND (reference sequence). Losses at the gene ends were 4 bases for V and 2 bases for J; bases not matched to a gene: 10. The CDR3 DNA reads TGTGCCAGTAGTACCCCCACGGGGACTAGCGGAGCCTACGAGCAGTACTTC. Amino acid sequence: CASSTPTGTSGAYEQYF.

The genes are TRBV30 and TRBJ2-1, with D perhaps TRBD1 (6 bases). CDR1 and CDR2 (germline): GTSNPN, SVGIG (reference sequence). Trimming cost V 2 bases and J 5 bases, with 13 bases left between them. The CDR3 extends over 14 amino acids. CDR3 nucleotides: TGTGCCTGGAGTAGACCCGACAGGAACAATGAGCAGTTCTTC. This gives the protein CAWSRPDRNNEQFF.